This T cell receptor beta chain originates from a study of lymphopenia after photon versus proton radiotherapy. TCRdb's copy holds only in-frame clones and misses some; the assay was immunoSEQ multiplex PCR. The profile shows about 83,000 clones, about 83% of them singletons. For this clone: Its antigen is unidentified.

The germline CDR1 and CDR2 sequences are SGHDN and FVKESK. Trimming pared 6 bases from V and 0 bases from J, leaving 12 bases between. The CDR3 sequence is 14 residues long. Study results and caveats: Better survival with proton therapy was suggested as possible, not demonstrated. Proton therapy kept repertoires fairly stable, unlike photons, which gained effector/memory cells. Post-nadir TCR diversity decline inversely tracked overall survival among those who died.

The source of this sequence is a man aged 60 to 75 with pancreatic cancer. The sample consisted of peripheral blood, taken from a patient treated with proton-based radiotherapy. This chain links TRBV14 with TRBJ2-7, with a weak D call TRBD1 (6 bases). The CDR3 reads CASSGQLSSYEQYF. CDR3 nucleotide sequence: TGTGCCAGCAGTGGACAGCTGAGCTCCTACGAGCAGTACTTC.